These 27 T cell receptor beta chains share one sample of origin, sequenced in a study of shared clonotypes between healthy human individuals. TCRdb's table, derived via immunoSEQ multiplex PCR, lists solely in-frame clones and lacks some. The sample consists of roughly 570,000 clones, roughly 98% of them appearing once. Selected positively for CCR7 and CD45RO-negative, naive CD8 cells excluded terminally differentiated effector memory CD45RA+ cells. Sequenced material: naive CD8+ T cells sorted from blood. The receptors originated from a young man in good health.

The chain couples TRBV10-1 to TRBJ2-3; no clear D. Germline values: CDR1 WNHNN, CDR2 SYGVQD (reference sequence). This CDR3 region has 13 residues. V lost 5 bases and J lost 4, with 10 bases in between. In DNA form, the CDR3 reads TGCGCCAGCAGTCCCGGCGGAGCAGATACGCAGTATTTT. This sequence encodes CASSPGGADTQYF.

The CDR3 sequence: CSVARQGARGYTF. The CDR3 bases are TGCAGCGTTGCTCGGCAGGGGGCTCGTGGCTACACCTTC. The chain employs TRBV29-1 and TRBJ1-2, with 8 bases fitting TRBD1. CDR3 length equals 13 residues. The ends lost 4 bases at V and 7 bases at J; junction bases unmatched: 8. The germline gives CDR1 SQVTM, CDR2 ANQGSEA.

The chain recombines TRBV7-8 with TRBJ2-7; 7 bases are shared with TRBD2. The V segment lost 5 bases and the J segment 4 bases; nucleotides outside the gene matches: 11. This CDR3 comprises 15 residues. Germline V gene sequence: CDR1 SGHVS, CDR2 FQNEAQ. CDR3 sequence reads: CASSREGAGVYEQYF. The CDR3 nucleotides read TGTGCCAGCAGCCGAGAAGGGGCGGGAGTATACGAGCAGTACTTC.

The V and J genes are TRBV14 and TRBJ2-5, with 7 positions matching TRBD1. Germline CDR1 and CDR2: SGHDN and FVKESK. The ends lost 0 bases at V and 7 bases at J; junction bases unmatched: 17. CDR3 length: 18 amino acids. The CDR3 is CASSQEWVDRTIWGTQYF. The CDR3 nucleotides are TGTGCCAGCAGCCAAGAGTGGGTGGACAGGACAATCTGGGGGACCCAGTACTTC. The full variable domain, rest sourced from reference TRBV14 and TRBJ2-5, is EAGVTQFPSHSVIEKGQTVTLRCDPISGHDNLYWYRRVMGKEIKFLLHFVKESKQDESGMPNNRFLAERTGGTYSTLKVQPAELEDSGVYFCASSQEWVDRTIWGTQYFGPGTRLLVL.

This chain links TRBV2 with TRBJ1-2, with D uncertain. V shed 10 bases and J shed 2 bases, with 11 bases lying between them. In germline, CDR1 is SNHLY, CDR2 FYNNEI. The CDR3 loop spans 12 amino acids. The CDR3 here is CATWTGNYGYTF. CDR3 DNA: TGTGCCACGTGGACGGGGAACTATGGCTACACCTTC.

This clone has a single count. CDR3 region: CASSLFRGTDTQYF. CDR3 nucleotide sequence: TGTGCCAGCAGTTTATTCCGGGGCACAGATACGCAGTATTTT. The J gene is TRBJ2-3, the V gene TRBV27; D call uncertain. V was cut by 1 base and J by 1 base, with 6 bases left in between. The CDR3 contains 14 residues. Germline lookup yields CDR1 MNHEY and CDR2 SMNVEV (reference sequence).

The chain recombines TRBV27 with TRBJ1-1, with D perhaps matching TRBD1 (6 bases). The CDR3 sequence is 14 residues long. Trimming removed 5 bases at V and 6 bases at J, with 16 bases between. In germline, CDR1 is MNHEY, CDR2 SMNVEV (reference sequence). CDR3 protein: CASSRGGRGAEAFF. In nucleotides, the CDR3 is TGTGCCAGCAGTCGAGGGGGTAGGGGCGCTGAAGCTTTCTTT.

The CDR3 here is CASSQVGRYEQYF. CDR3 nucleotides: TGCGCCAGCAGCCAAGTAGGGCGGTACGAGCAGTACTTC. The rearrangement joins TRBV4-1 to TRBJ2-7; D unresolved. V gave up 1 base and J gave up 4 bases, with 8 bases separating them. The CDR3 sequence is 13 residues long. Germline CDR1 MGHRA, CDR2 YSYEKL.

This chain uses TRBV19 with TRBJ2-7; D is perhaps TRBD1 (5 bases). The length of the CDR3 is 14 residues. With 5 bases removed from V and 0 bases from J, the gap between germline ends came to 11 bases. Germline V gene sequence: CDR1 LNHDA, CDR2 SQIVND (reference sequence). CDR3 coding DNA: TGTGCCAGTAGTGTACAGGTCAGCTCCTACGAGCAGTACTTC. The encoded protein is CASSVQVSSYEQYF.

The genes are TRBV30 and TRBJ2-7, with TRBD1 matching 7 bases. This CDR3 region has 13 residues. V lost 1 base to trimming and J lost 1 base; unmatched junction nucleotides: 1. Germline V CDR1 and CDR2: GTSNPN, SVGIG (reference sequence). The CDR3 is CAWSETGSYEQYF. The CDR3 nucleotides are TGTGCCTGGAGTGAGACAGGGTCCTACGAGCAGTACTTC.

V and J are TRBV2 and TRBJ2-1; 9 nucleotides line up with TRBD1. Germline V gene data show CDR1 as SNHLY and CDR2 as FYNNEI. V shed 4 bases, J shed 2 bases, and the junction held 3 bases outside the gene matches. The CDR3 runs to 15 residues. The CDR3 protein is CASSGRTGAYNEQFF. For the CDR3, the DNA is TGTGCCAGCAGTGGGCGGACAGGGGCCTACAATGAGCAGTTCTTC. Full variable domain (outside the CDR3, taken from reference TRBV2 and TRBJ2-1): EPEVTQTPSHQVTQMGQEVILRCVPISNHLYFYWYRQILGQKVEFLVSFYNNEISEKSEIFDDQFSVERPDGSNFTLKIRSTKLEDSAMYFCASSGRTGAYNEQFFGPGTRLTVL.

The rearrangement uses TRBV9 and TRBJ1-1; tentatively, D is TRBD1 (5 bases). CDR3 length: 16 amino acids. The germline V and J ends were trimmed by 2 bases and 5 bases, with 19 bases remaining between them. Germline V gene sequence: CDR1 SGDLS, CDR2 YYNGEE. CDR3: CASSVGVGGAVTEAFF. CDR3 coding DNA: TGTGCCAGCAGCGTCGGGGTTGGGGGAGCGGTAACTGAAGCTTTCTTT.

The V and J genes are TRBV4-1 and TRBJ2-2; D call uncertain. This CDR3 region has 14 residues. Trimming pared 3 bases from V and 2 bases from J, leaving 7 bases between. The germline gives CDR1 MGHRA, CDR2 YSYEKL. In nucleotides, the CDR3 is TGCGCCAGCAGCCACAACCGAAACACCGGGGAGCTGTTTTTT. Amino acid sequence: CASSHNRNTGELFF.

The J gene is TRBJ2-6, the V gene TRBV11-2; D is possibly TRBD1 or TRBD2 (5 bases each). This CDR3 spans 14 amino acids. Germline V gene lookup returns CDR1 SGHAT and CDR2 FQNNGV. Trimming removed 9 bases at V and 0 bases at J, with 9 bases between. Written as DNA, the CDR3 is TGTGCCAGTTTGAGGGGCTCTGGGGCCAACGTCCTGACTTTC. Translation: CASLRGSGANVLTF. The full variable domain, with the rest looked up from reference TRBV11-2 and TRBJ2-6, is EAGVAQSPRYKIIEKRQSVAFWCNPISGHATLYWYQQILGQGPKLLIQFQNNGVVDDSQLPKDRFSAERLKGVDSTLKIQPAKLEDSAVYLCASLRGSGANVLTFGAGSRLTVL.

This rearrangement joins TRBV29-1 to TRBJ2-2; the match to TRBD2 covers 8 bases. CDR1 SQVTM and CDR2 ANQGSEA come from the germline V gene. The CDR3 length is 13 residues. V gave up 7 bases and J gave up 5 bases; unmatched junction bases: 6. The CDR3 DNA sequence: TGCAGCGCATCCGGGAGGGAGACCGGGGAGCTGTTTTTT. It translates to CSASGRETGELFF.

The chain links TRBV11-2 to TRBJ2-7; either TRBD1 or TRBD2 may fit D (5 bases each). The germline V gene has CDR1 SGHAT and CDR2 FQNNGV. V lost 2 bases and J lost 2, with 10 bases in between. The CDR3 has 14 amino acids. Here the CDR3 reads CASSLLPGPYEQYF. The CDR3 DNA reads TGTGCCAGCAGCTTATTGCCGGGGCCCTACGAGCAGTACTTC.

V gene TRBV7-6 combines with J gene TRBJ2-2, with 9 bases lining up with TRBD2. CDR1 SGHVS and CDR2 FNYEAQ come from the germline V gene. V shed 5 bases, J shed 7 bases, and the junction held 14 bases outside the gene matches. This CDR3 spans 17 amino acids. CDR3 protein: CASSPTPGTSSIGELFF. In DNA form, the CDR3 reads TGTGCCAGCAGCCCCACTCCCGGGACTAGCTCGATCGGGGAGCTGTTTTTT. Based on the CDR3 plus reference TRBV7-6 and TRBJ2-2, the full variable domain is GAGVSQSPRYKVTKRGQDVALRCDPISGHVSLYWYRQALGQGPEFLTYFNYEAQQDKSGLPNDRFSAERPEGSISTLTIQRTEQRDSAMYRCASSPTPGTSSIGELFFGEGSRLTVL.

V is TRBV15 and J is TRBJ2-7; TRBD1 agrees at 8 bases. The CDR3 is 15 residues long. The germline V gene encodes CDR1 LNHNV and CDR2 YYDKDF (reference sequence). V was clipped by 2 bases and J by 5 bases; unmatched bases: 8. The CDR3 is CATSRSGTGVDEQYF. CDR3 DNA sequence: TGTGCCACCAGCAGATCCGGGACAGGAGTCGACGAGCAGTACTTC.

The chain carries TRBV18 and TRBJ2-7; D perhaps matches TRBD1 (5 bases). The germline CDR1 and CDR2 sequences are KGHSH and LQKENI. The CDR3 has 13 residues. Trimming pared 3 bases from V and 6 bases from J, leaving 12 bases between. In DNA form, the CDR3 reads TGTGCCAGCTCACCGTTCCAGGGCGGCGAGCAGTACTTC. Translated, it gives CASSPFQGGEQYF.

The genes are TRBV29-1 and TRBJ2-3; D ambiguous. The V gene lost 2 bases and the J gene lost 2 bases, with 17 bases spanning the gap. The CDR3 loop spans 16 amino acids. The V gene's germline CDR1 is SQVTM and CDR2 ANQGSEA. The CDR3 region is CSVERPRAIFTDTQYF. The CDR3 coding sequence is TGCAGCGTTGAACGCCCAAGGGCGATATTCACAGATACGCAGTATTTT.

V gene TRBV11-2 combines with J gene TRBJ2-5, with TRBD2 as a possible D gene (6 bases). CDR3 length: 19 residues. Germline V gene sequence: CDR1 SGHAT, CDR2 FQNNGV. V was shortened by 3 bases and J by 2 bases, with 25 bases between the two germline ends. The CDR3 DNA reads TGTGCCAGCAGCTTCCCTGGACCGACTAGTTTGGGAGGACAAGAGACCCAGTACTTC. Translation gives CASSFPGPTSLGGQETQYF.

The gene calls are TRBV27 and TRBJ2-2; D gene unclear. This CDR3 spans 13 amino acids. CDR1 and CDR2 (germline): MNHEY, SMNVEV (reference sequence). The V and J ends lost 4 bases and 7 bases respectively, with 10 bases between them. The CDR3 nucleotides are TGTGCCAGCAGTTCGACCCGCAGCGGGGAGCTGTTTTTT. Translated: CASSSTRSGELFF.

Regarding this clone: Other DNA sequences within the sample encode an identical CDR3. The V and J genes are TRBV11-2 and TRBJ2-7; the D is unclear. V lost 0 bases, J lost 1 base, and 4 bases lay in between. Germline V gives CDR1 SGHAT, CDR2 FQNNGV. The CDR3 runs 13 residues. The CDR3, as DNA: TGTGCCAGCAGCTTAGAGGCTTCCTACGAGCAGTACTTC. It encodes CASSLEASYEQYF.

The V gene is TRBV4-3, the J gene TRBJ2-5; no firm D call. The CDR3 has 15 amino acids. Trimming took 0 bases from V and 4 from J, leaving 12 bases between them. Germline V CDR1 and CDR2: LGHNA, YSLEER. The CDR3 nucleotides read TGCGCCAGCAGCCAAGAGCGTGCCCTGGGAGAGACCCAGTACTTC. Translating gives CASSQERALGETQYF.

The chain recombines TRBV10-3 with TRBJ2-1; D possibly matches TRBD1 or TRBD2 (6 bases each). This CDR3 has 13 residues. Trimming cost V 6 bases and J 7 bases, with 13 bases left between them. Germline assignment: CDR1 ENHRY and CDR2 SYGVKD. CDR3 sequence reads: CAIREGVNNEQFF. The CDR3 nucleotides are TGTGCCATCAGGGAGGGGGTGAATAATGAGCAGTTCTTC.

The V call is TRBV10-3, the J call TRBJ2-7, with D possibly TRBD1 on 5 matching bases. The CDR3 has 11 residues. Germline values: CDR1 ENHRY, CDR2 SYGVKD. Trimming pared 6 bases from V and 3 bases from J, leaving 6 bases between. The CDR3 coding sequence is TGTGCCATCAGAGGGGACTACGAGCAGTACTTC. Protein sequence: CAIRGDYEQYF.

The V call is TRBV7-9, the J call TRBJ2-5; maybe TRBD1 (6 bases). The CDR3 totals 13 residues. Germline values: CDR1 SEHNR, CDR2 FQNEAQ (reference sequence). Trimming took 5 bases from V and 0 from J, leaving 7 bases between them. The CDR3 loop is CASSRDNQETQYF. CDR3 sequence (DNA): TGTGCCAGCAGCCGGGACAACCAAGAGACCCAGTACTTC.